The present T cell receptor beta chain was sequenced within a study of T-cell memory formation after mild COVID-19. 5'RACE primed from the constant segment yielded TCR alpha and TCR beta cDNA libraries bearing sample barcodes and UMIs. TCRdb re-called the 5' RACE reads through MiXCR, storing one row per CDR3 protein. The data show approximately 340,000 distinct CDR3 sequences, under 15% seen once. General observations from the study: Most CD4+ clones that shrank were in CM and EM, while CD8+ ones turned up in EMRA.

This CDR3 spans 17 amino acids. CDR1 is SGHAT, CDR2 FQNNGV, per germline. Trimming took 1 base from V and 2 from J; bases not matched to a gene: 4. To note about this clonotype: What it binds is unknown.

What was sequenced was PBMCs or a T cell subset sorted from them (not recorded which). This chain connects TRBV11-2 to TRBJ2-3, with 12 positions matching TRBD2. This clonotype originated in a man between 18 and 35 years old who had mild COVID-19 (a few samples of this study predate the infection). Cell type and time point are not known. CDR3 region: CASSLVGLAGTTDTQYF. The CDR3 nucleotides are TGTGCCAGCAGCTTAGTCGGACTAGCGGGGACCACAGATACGCAGTATTTT.